This T cell receptor (beta chain) emerged from a study of blood T cell repertoires in COVID-19. Study overall: Sites across the United States, Italy and Spain contributed samples from acute and convalescent COVID-19. The analysed material was cDNA or gDNA that came from T cells, B-cell-depleted T cells, or PBMCs.

V was clipped by 4 bases and J by 6 bases; unmatched bases: 4. Germline assignment: CDR1 GTSNPN and CDR2 SVGIG (reference sequence). This CDR3 has 12 residues. This table comes from immunoSEQ multiplex PCR, and its TCRdb copy is limited to in-frame clones, with some not included. The sample holds approximately 340,000 clones, about nine tenths seen once. Seattle patient enrollment occurred during active infection, with longitudinal follow-up thereafter. The clonotype comes from a man aged 25-45 years with COVID-19, enrolled during active disease. The rearrangement joins TRBV30 to TRBJ2-3; 7 nucleotides align to TRBD1. Material for sequencing was peripheral blood. CDR3 nucleotide sequence: TGTGCCTGGAACAGGGGTTTGGATACGCAGTATTTT. It yields the protein CAWNRGLDTQYF. The entire variable domain, with the rest obtained from reference TRBV30 and TRBJ2-3, is as follows: SQTIHQWPATLVQPVGSPLSLECTVEGTSNPNLYWYRQAAGRGLQLLFYSVGIGQISSEVPQNLSASRPQDRQFILSSKKLLLSDSGFYLCAWNRGLDTQYFGPGTRLTVL.